This TCR beta chain derives from a study of blood T cell repertoires in COVID-19. Looking at the study overall: Both acute and convalescent COVID-19 samples were obtained from the United States, Italy and Spain. T cells, B-cell-depleted T cells, or PBMCs supplied cDNA or gDNA.

Original analysis: Reference gene primer amplification yielded estimated nucleated cell counts. Clones were read by immunoSEQ multiplex PCR, and TCRdb kept only the in-frame ones, dropping some. The V and J calls and the clone size are those of that table, but D and trimming were determined from the DNA. The sample shows about 210,000 clones, around four fifths of them seen only once. V dropped 0 bases and J dropped 2 bases, with 6 bases sitting between them. Germline V gives CDR1 SGHRS, CDR2 YFSETQ. The CDR3 spans 14 residues. Patients at the Seattle site were enrolled during active infection and followed longitudinally.

Sequences were obtained from peripheral blood. The J gene is TRBJ1-5, the V gene TRBV5-1; D is unresolved. This TCR derives from a woman over 75 with COVID-19, enrolled during active disease. CDR3 in DNA: TGCGCCAGCAGCTTGGGCGAAGGCAATCAGCCCCAGCATTTT. Its translation: CASSLGEGNQPQHF. The full variable domain, its missing parts supplied by reference TRBV5-1 and TRBJ1-5, is KAGVTQTPRYLIKTRGQQVTLSCSPISGHRSVSWYQQTPGQGLQFLFEYFSETQRNKGNFPGRFSGRQFSNSRSEMNVSTLELGDSALYLCASSLGEGNQPQHFGDGTRLSIL.